This T cell receptor (beta chain) was identified during a study of T-cell reconstitution after alpha-beta-depleted transplantation in children. At least ten counts were recorded for this clonotype. Its specificity is not known. Study-wide results and caveats: The origin of alpha-beta T cells about two months after transplant was reportedly several hundred expanded graft clones. Some patients' high day-60 TCRbeta diversity was attributed to recipient cells surviving conditioning.

It was with unique molecular identifiers that the TCRbeta library was prepared. TCRdb re-called the PCR reads through MiXCR, storing one row per CDR3 protein. The sample holds hundreds of thousands of distinct CDR3 sequences, less than 15% seen once. The CDR3 spans 21 residues. V gave up 0 bases and J gave up 0 bases, with 24 bases separating them. CDR1 and CDR2 from the germline V gene are ENHRY and SYGVKD. The source was PBMCs, collected before TCRalphabeta/CD19-depleted stem cell transplant. This receptor was identified in a girl aged 2 to 9 with congenital amegakaryocytic thrombocytopenia, due to receive a stem cell transplant. J is TRBJ2-1 and V is TRBV10-3; tentatively, D is TRBD2 (6 bases). The CDR3 loop reads CAISESELLAKRANSYNEQFF. The DNA for the CDR3 is TGTGCCATCAGTGAGTCGGAGTTACTTGCTAAGCGGGCGAACTCCTACAATGAGCAGTTCTTC.